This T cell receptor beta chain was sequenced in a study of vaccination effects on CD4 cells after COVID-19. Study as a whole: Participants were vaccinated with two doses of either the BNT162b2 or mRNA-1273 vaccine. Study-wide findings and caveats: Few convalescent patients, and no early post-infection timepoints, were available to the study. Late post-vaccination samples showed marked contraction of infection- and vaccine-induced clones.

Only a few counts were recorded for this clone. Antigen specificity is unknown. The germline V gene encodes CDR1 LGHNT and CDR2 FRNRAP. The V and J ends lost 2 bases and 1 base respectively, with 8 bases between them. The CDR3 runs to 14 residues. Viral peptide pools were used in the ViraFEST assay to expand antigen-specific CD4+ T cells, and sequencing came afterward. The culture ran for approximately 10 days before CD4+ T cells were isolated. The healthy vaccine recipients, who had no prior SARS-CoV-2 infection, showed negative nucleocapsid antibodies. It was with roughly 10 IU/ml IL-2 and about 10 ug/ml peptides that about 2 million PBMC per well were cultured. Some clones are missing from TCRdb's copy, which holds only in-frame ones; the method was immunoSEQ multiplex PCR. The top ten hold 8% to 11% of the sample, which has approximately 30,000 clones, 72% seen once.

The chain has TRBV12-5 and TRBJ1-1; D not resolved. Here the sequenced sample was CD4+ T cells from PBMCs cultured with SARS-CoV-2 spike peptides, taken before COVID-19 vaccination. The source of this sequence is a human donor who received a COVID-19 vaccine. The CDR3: CASGLPPGNTEAFF. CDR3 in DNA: TGTGCTAGTGGTTTGCCTCCGGGGAACACTGAAGCTTTCTTT.